Listed below are T cell receptor beta chains from one sample, sequenced in a study of shared clonotypes between healthy human individuals. Profiling relied on immunoSEQ multiplex PCR, and the TCRdb table lists in-frame clones only, not all of them. The sample shows around 980,000 clones, approximately 78% of them seen only once. Sample: memory CD4+ T cells from PBMCs. The receptors here all came from a man aged 18 to 30 in good health. Some clones in this sample may be carry-over from other donors' samples. The CDR3 runs from the conserved cysteine through the conserved F or W. Fields, in order: J gene, V gene, CDR3 protein.

J gene: TRBJ2-5
V gene: TRBV4-1
CDR3 protein: CASSLYPLAGEETQYF

J gene: TRBJ1-4
V gene: TRBV28
CDR3 protein: CASSFILPDKGDEKLFF

J gene: TRBJ2-5
V gene: TRBV5-6
CDR3 protein: CASSLGGSETQYF

J gene: TRBJ2-5
V gene: TRBV9
CDR3 protein: CASSVAWQETQYF

J gene: TRBJ2-2
V gene: TRBV5-4
CDR3 protein: CASSVGASENTGELFF

J gene: TRBJ1-4
V gene: TRBV5-1
CDR3 protein: CASSLAGVGRTFEKLFF

J gene: TRBJ1-3
V gene: TRBV7-2
CDR3 protein: CASSLRDRGYGNTIYF

J gene: TRBJ2-7
V gene: TRBV7-2
CDR3 protein: CASSPFGEQYF

J gene: TRBJ2-1
V gene: TRBV11-3
CDR3 protein: CASSPTWATNEQFF

J gene: TRBJ2-5
V gene: TRBV7-2
CDR3 protein: CASSRGQGQETQYF

J gene: TRBJ1-3
V gene: TRBV7-2
CDR3 protein: CASSPGGRGNTIYF

J gene: TRBJ1-3
V gene: TRBV4-3
CDR3 protein: CASSQAGTGNTIYF

J gene: TRBJ2-6
V gene: TRBV5-8
CDR3 protein: CASSPQTGLATSGANVLTF

J gene: TRBJ2-1
V gene: TRBV18
CDR3 protein: CASSPQATAGGNEQFF

J gene: TRBJ2-3
V gene: TRBV6-6
CDR3 protein: CASQSGAEDTQYF

J gene: TRBJ2-2
V gene: TRBV5-1
CDR3 protein: CASSLGIASEMTGELFF

J gene: TRBJ2-1
V gene: TRBV7-3
CDR3 protein: CASSLVGTSSYNEQFF

J gene: TRBJ2-3
V gene: TRBV28
CDR3 protein: CASYHGVLATDTQYF

J gene: TRBJ1-5
V gene: TRBV5-1
CDR3 protein: CASSPGQGGQPQHF

J gene: TRBJ1-3
V gene: TRBV28
CDR3 protein: CASSPDWTGTGNTIYF

J gene: TRBJ1-2
V gene: TRBV5-1
CDR3 protein: CASSPGTGALNYGYTF

J gene: TRBJ2-5
V gene: TRBV7-2
CDR3 protein: CASSLAPRGETQYF

J gene: TRBJ2-3
V gene: TRBV5-4
CDR3 protein: CASTARHIADTQYF

J gene: TRBJ2-2
V gene: TRBV9
CDR3 protein: CASSGQGGAGELFF

J gene: TRBJ1-4
V gene: TRBV30
CDR3 protein: CACAFDRGASEKLFF

J gene: TRBJ1-2
V gene: TRBV4-3
CDR3 protein: CASSHSVSGNYGYTF

J gene: TRBJ2-1
V gene: TRBV10-3
CDR3 protein: CAISESRDHYNEQFF

J gene: TRBJ2-7
V gene: TRBV30
CDR3 protein: CAWSDFSGQYEQYF

J gene: TRBJ2-7
V gene: TRBV9
CDR3 protein: CASSTRDARKGEQYF

J gene: TRBJ1-2
V gene: TRBV19
CDR3 protein: CASSLPRAQIGGYTF

J gene: TRBJ2-2
V gene: TRBV27
CDR3 protein: CASIGAGNTGELFF

J gene: TRBJ1-2
V gene: TRBV19
CDR3 protein: CASSDRSIIGYTF

J gene: TRBJ2-7
V gene: TRBV7-8
CDR3 protein: CASSFGGPVGDYEQYF

J gene: TRBJ1-1
V gene: TRBV19
CDR3 protein: CASSKASGNTEAFF

J gene: TRBJ2-7
V gene: TRBV19
CDR3 protein: CASSTKGGFYEQYF

J gene: TRBJ2-1
V gene: TRBV4-1
CDR3 protein: CASKVGAYYNEQFF

J gene: TRBJ2-7
V gene: TRBV7-9
CDR3 protein: CASSLARSDNSYEQYF

J gene: TRBJ2-3
V gene: TRBV7-9
CDR3 protein: CASSLPLPSTDTQYF

J gene: TRBJ2-3
V gene: TRBV5-1
CDR3 protein: CASSLDYWTSGRVDTQYF

J gene: TRBJ2-1
V gene: TRBV5-1
CDR3 protein: CASSVVGLAVYNEQFF

J gene: TRBJ1-4
V gene: TRBV5-1
CDR3 protein: CASSLGTDHEKLFF

J gene: TRBJ1-1
V gene: TRBV5-1
CDR3 protein: CASSLGTARLVNTEAFF

J gene: TRBJ2-2
V gene: TRBV4-1
CDR3 protein: CASSETGLAENTGELFF

J gene: TRBJ2-5
V gene: TRBV5-6
CDR3 protein: CASSTRYQETQYF

J gene: TRBJ2-1
V gene: TRBV2
CDR3 protein: CASTNDLIYNEQFF

J gene: TRBJ1-4
V gene: TRBV12-1
CDR3 protein: CASSFQVWAMPNSTNEKLFF

J gene: TRBJ1-2
V gene: TRBV7-2
CDR3 protein: CASSVQGAYGYTF

J gene: TRBJ2-3
V gene: TRBV7-9
CDR3 protein: CASSSTGTRTDTQYF

J gene: TRBJ2-7
V gene: TRBV7-9
CDR3 protein: CASSLEYDAYEQYF

J gene: TRBJ1-2
V gene: TRBV19
CDR3 protein: CASSIMPGQGTYGYTF

J gene: TRBJ2-1
V gene: TRBV11-2
CDR3 protein: CASSFGLADYNEQFF

J gene: TRBJ2-1
V gene: TRBV5-5
CDR3 protein: CASSFEISSYNEQFF

J gene: TRBJ2-2
V gene: TRBV11-2
CDR3 protein: CASNYGLAGATGELFF